The present T cell receptor beta chain was sequenced within a study of patients and donors after allogeneic stem cell transplantation. CDR3 length equals 14 residues. J was trimmed by 7 bases and V by 4 bases; bases with no gene match: 7. CDR1 is MNHEY and CDR2 is SVGAGI in the germline V gene. TCRdb passed the RT-PCR reads through MiXCR, listing each CDR3 protein once. Altogether 150,000 to 200,000 distinct CDR3 sequences are present, approximately 30% being singletons, with the ten largest covering approximately 3.5%. This TCR derives from a human donor who was either an allogeneic HSCT recipient or a stem cell or donor lymphocyte infusion donor (not recorded which). It is not recorded whose cells these are; they may come from a transplant donor. J is TRBJ1-5 and V is TRBV6-5; TRBD1 matches 7 bases. Source material: blood, either unsorted or a sorted T cell fraction (not recorded which). For the CDR3, the DNA is TGTGCCAGCAGTTCACAGGGGCGGAGGCAGCCCCAGCATTTT. Amino acids: CASSSQGRRQPQHF.